This is a list of T cell receptor beta chains from one sample in a study of T cells in Graves' hyperthyroidism and ophthalmopathy. TCRdb called the multiplex PCR reads again in MiXCR, with one record for every CDR3 protein. The sample contains about 620,000 distinct CDR3 sequences, around 15% of which appear only once. The sequencing input was blood. The receptors were sampled from a woman aged 25 to 39 with Graves' hyperthyroidism. Both conserved end residues are part of each CDR3. A D gene is named only where the DNA matches it firmly. Clone size is given for some rows only: seen once, a few or many times, or a class if the clone is expanded.

>few|.|TRBV7-8|TRBJ2-1
TGTGCCAGCAGCCTATGGACGGGAGTGGGAAATGAGCAGTTCTTC
CASSLWTGVGNEQFF
>.|.|TRBV7-9|TRBJ2-5
TGTGCCAGCAGCTTTCCCCCGGAACAAGAGACCCAGTACTTC
CASSFPPEQETQYF
>.|.|TRBV7-9|TRBJ2-7
TGTGCCAGCAGCAAATTCACAGGGCACGAGCAGTACTTC
CASSKFTGHEQYF
>many|.|TRBV28|TRBJ2-5
TGTGCCAGCAGTTTTTTCGGGACCCCTATCCTGACCCAGTACTTC
CASSFFGTPILTQYF
>many|.|TRBV3-1|TRBJ1-5
TGTGCCAGCAACCAAGATGGGAACAGCAATCAGCCCCAGCATTTT
CASNQDGNSNQPQHF
>many|TRBD1|TRBV3-1|TRBJ2-7
TGTGCCAGCAGACCCGGACAGGGGCACTACGAGCAGTACTTC
CASRPGQGHYEQYF
>many|TRBD1|TRBV30|TRBJ1-5
TGTGCCTGGAATCCGGGACAGGGGGCGCGGGGGCCCCAGCATTTT
CAWNPGQGARGPQHF
>many|.|TRBV27|TRBJ2-7
TGTGCCAGCAGTTTCCAGGGGGTGGGAGGTGAGCAGTACTTC
CASSFQGVGGEQYF
>.|.|TRBV7-9|TRBJ1-3
TGTGCCAGCAGTTTCACGGGGACCTCTGGAAACACCATATATTTT
CASSFTGTSGNTIYF
>many|TRBD2|TRBV20-1|TRBJ2-5
TGCAGTGCTAGTAACCCTAGCGGGAGTTGGCGTGAGACCCAGTACTTC
CSASNPSGSWRETQYF